Below are 13 T cell receptor beta chains sequenced from a single sample in a study of blood T cell repertoires in COVID-19. Profiling relied on immunoSEQ multiplex PCR, and the TCRdb table lists in-frame clones only, not all of them. The sample contains tens of thousands of clones, approximately 80% of which appear only once. The sample consisted of peripheral blood. Every receptor here comes from a human donor in a cohort sampled during active COVID-19.

The gene calls are TRBV15 and TRBJ1-2, with TRBD1 identical over 10 bases. The CDR3 totals 14 residues. Germline CDR1 LNHNV, CDR2 YYDKDF (reference sequence). J gave up 8 bases and V 0 bases, and 3 bases lay outside the gene matches. As DNA, the CDR3 is TGTGCCACCAGCAGAGAAGGGACAGGGGTCGGCTACACCTTC. Its protein product is CATSREGTGVGYTF.

The chain has TRBV12-5 and TRBJ2-2, with 12 bases that match TRBD1. The V segment lost 1 base and the J segment 5 bases; nucleotides outside the gene matches: 14. This CDR3 is built from 20 residues. Per germline, CDR1 LGHNT and CDR2 FRNRAP. The CDR3 here is CASGLGSSGTGGRLTGELFF. As DNA, the CDR3 is TGTGCTAGTGGTTTGGGTTCCTCCGGGACAGGGGGCAGGTTGACCGGGGAGCTGTTTTTT.

The chain joins TRBV28 to TRBJ1-2, with D tentatively TRBD1 (6 bases). This CDR3 has 18 amino acids. Trimming removed 4 bases at V and 0 bases at J, with 21 bases between. Germline V gene lookup returns CDR1 MDHEN and CDR2 SYDVKM. CDR3 sequence (DNA): TGTGCCAGCAGTTCGGGGGGCGTAACAAGAGGAGCTAACTATGGCTACACCTTC. Amino acid sequence: CASSSGGVTRGANYGYTF.

The chain recombines TRBV7-9 with TRBJ2-7, with D possibly matching TRBD1 (5 bases). V was cut by 3 bases and J by 3 bases, with 6 bases left in between. Germline V gene lookup returns CDR1 SEHNR and CDR2 FQNEAQ (reference sequence). CDR3 length: 12 amino acids. The CDR3 DNA reads TGTGCCAGCAGCTTTCAGGGCTACGAGCAGTACTTC. This sequence encodes CASSFQGYEQYF.

V gene TRBV19 combines with J gene TRBJ1-4; D possibly corresponds to TRBD1 (6 bases). The CDR3 contains 13 residues. Germline V CDR1 and CDR2: LNHDA, SQIVND (reference sequence). Trimming stripped 5 bases from V and 10 bases from J, with 14 bases between. CDR3 loop: CASSSADRLKLFF. As DNA, the CDR3 is TGTGCCAGTAGTTCGGCCGACAGGTTAAAACTGTTTTTT.

The rearrangement links TRBV2 to TRBJ2-1; TRBD1 aligns across 10 bases. CDR1 is SNHLY and CDR2 is FYNNEI in the germline V gene. The trim removed 3 bases at V and 7 bases at J, leaving 6 bases unmatched. The CDR3 length is 15 residues. The CDR3 spells CASSDRWTGGNEQFF. CDR3 nucleotide sequence: TGTGCCAGCAGTGACCGGTGGACAGGGGGGAATGAGCAGTTCTTC. Combining the CDR3 with reference TRBV2 and TRBJ2-1 gives the whole variable domain EPEVTQTPSHQVTQMGQEVILRCVPISNHLYFYWYRQILGQKVEFLVSFYNNEISEKSEIFDDQFSVERPDGSNFTLKIRSTKLEDSAMYFCASSDRWTGGNEQFFGPGTRLTVL.

The gene calls are TRBV30 and TRBJ1-6, with a weak D call TRBD1 (6 bases). With 3 bases removed from V and 10 bases from J, the gap between germline ends came to 10 bases. The CDR3 runs 12 residues. Germline V gives CDR1 GTSNPN, CDR2 SVGIG (reference sequence). The CDR3 spells CAWRGARSPLHF. In DNA form, the CDR3 reads TGTGCCTGGAGGGGGGCTCGATCACCCCTCCACTTT.

V gene TRBV7-9 combines with J gene TRBJ2-1; 7 nucleotides match TRBD2. V lost 4 bases, J lost 2 bases, and 8 bases stayed unmatched. The CDR3 is 16 amino acids. Germline V CDR1 and CDR2: SEHNR, FQNEAQ (reference sequence). CDR3 in DNA: TGTGCCAGCAGCTCTGGATGGGAGGGAGCCTACAATGAGCAGTTCTTC. This codes for CASSSGWEGAYNEQFF.

The J gene is TRBJ2-6, the V gene TRBV29-1; the match to TRBD1 covers 7 bases. CDR1 and CDR2 (germline): SQVTM, ANQGSEA. The CDR3 is made up of 15 amino acids. The trim removed 7 bases at V and 2 bases at J, leaving 8 bases unmatched. CDR3 protein: CSARPDRAGANVLTF. The CDR3 DNA sequence: TGCAGCGCCCGCCCCGACAGGGCTGGGGCCAACGTCCTGACTTTC.

The chain has TRBV5-1 and TRBJ2-7; perhaps TRBD2 as D (6 bases). The CDR3 extends over 15 amino acids. Germline V gene sequence: CDR1 SGHRS, CDR2 YFSETQ. Trimming removed 0 bases from V and 0 bases from J, with 10 bases in between. The CDR3 loop is CASSLGQTSSYEQYF. DNA of the CDR3: TGCGCCAGCAGCTTGGGACAGACTAGCTCCTACGAGCAGTACTTC.

The chain carries TRBV5-1 and TRBJ2-1; 9 bases match TRBD1. There are 12 residues in the CDR3. CDR1 SGHRS and CDR2 YFSETQ come from the germline V gene. V lost 7 bases, J lost 15 bases, and 11 bases stayed unmatched. The DNA for the CDR3 is TGCGCCAGCCTAAGTGACAGGGGGTCCCTGTTCTTC. It yields the protein CASLSDRGSLFF.

CDR3 loop: CASSPGGNRREKLFF. In DNA form, the CDR3 reads TGTGCCAGCAGCCCCGGGGGGAATAGGCGTGAAAAACTGTTTTTT. V is TRBV6-5 and J is TRBJ1-4, with D possibly being TRBD1 (5 bases). This CDR3 is 15 amino acids long. Germline CDR1 reads MNHEY; CDR2 reads SVGAGI. V shed 6 bases and J shed 7 bases, with 18 bases lying between them.

The CDR3 nucleotides are TGTGCCAGCAGCGCAGAGCACAGGGCTTCCTATGGCTACACCTTC. Translating gives CASSAEHRASYGYTF. This chain connects TRBV9 to TRBJ1-2; TRBD1 might be the D (6 bases). The germline CDR1 and CDR2 sequences are SGDLS and YYNGEE. The CDR3 has 15 residues. Trimming took off 3 bases at V and 4 bases at J, with 16 bases between the two ends.